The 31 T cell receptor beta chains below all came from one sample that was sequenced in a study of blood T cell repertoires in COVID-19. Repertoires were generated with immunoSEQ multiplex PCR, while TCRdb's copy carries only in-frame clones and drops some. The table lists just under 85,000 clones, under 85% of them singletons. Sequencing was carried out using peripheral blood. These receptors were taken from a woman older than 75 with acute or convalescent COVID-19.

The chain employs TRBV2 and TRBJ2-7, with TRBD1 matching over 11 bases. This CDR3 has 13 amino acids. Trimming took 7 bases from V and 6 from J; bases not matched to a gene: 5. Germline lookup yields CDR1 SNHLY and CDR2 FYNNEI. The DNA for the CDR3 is TGTGCCAGCAATGGACAGGGGGCCGGCGAGCAGTACTTC. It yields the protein CASNGQGAGEQYF.

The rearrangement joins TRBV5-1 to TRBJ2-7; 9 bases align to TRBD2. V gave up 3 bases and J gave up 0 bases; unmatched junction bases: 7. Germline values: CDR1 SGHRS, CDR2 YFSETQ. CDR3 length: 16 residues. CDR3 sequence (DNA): TGCGCCAGCAGCTCACAGGGTAGCGGGAGCTCCTACGAGCAGTACTTC. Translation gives CASSSQGSGSSYEQYF.

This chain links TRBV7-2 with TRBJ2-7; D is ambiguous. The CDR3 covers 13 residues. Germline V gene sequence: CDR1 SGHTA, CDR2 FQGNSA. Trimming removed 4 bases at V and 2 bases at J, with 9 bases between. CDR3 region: CASSSQAPYEQYF. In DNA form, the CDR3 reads TGTGCCAGCAGCTCCCAAGCCCCCTACGAGCAGTACTTC.

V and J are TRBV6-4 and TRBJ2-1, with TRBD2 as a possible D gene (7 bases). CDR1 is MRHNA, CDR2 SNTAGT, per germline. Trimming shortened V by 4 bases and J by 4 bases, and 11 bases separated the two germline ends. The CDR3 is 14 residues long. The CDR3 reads CASSASGTYNEQFF. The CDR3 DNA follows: TGTGCCAGCAGTGCCAGCGGGACATACAATGAGCAGTTCTTC.

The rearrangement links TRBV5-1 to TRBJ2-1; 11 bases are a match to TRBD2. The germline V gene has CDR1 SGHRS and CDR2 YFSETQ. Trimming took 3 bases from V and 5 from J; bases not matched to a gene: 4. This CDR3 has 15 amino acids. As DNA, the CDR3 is TGCGCCAGCAGCTGGCTAGCGGGAGGCAACAATGAGCAGTTCTTC. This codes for CASSWLAGGNNEQFF.

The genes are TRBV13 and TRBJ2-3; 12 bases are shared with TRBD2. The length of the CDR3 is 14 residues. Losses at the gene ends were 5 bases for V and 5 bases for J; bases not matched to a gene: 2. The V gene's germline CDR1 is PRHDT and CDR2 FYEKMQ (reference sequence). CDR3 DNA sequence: TGTGCCAGCAGCCGACTAGCGGGAGAAGATACGCAGTATTTT. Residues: CASSRLAGEDTQYF.

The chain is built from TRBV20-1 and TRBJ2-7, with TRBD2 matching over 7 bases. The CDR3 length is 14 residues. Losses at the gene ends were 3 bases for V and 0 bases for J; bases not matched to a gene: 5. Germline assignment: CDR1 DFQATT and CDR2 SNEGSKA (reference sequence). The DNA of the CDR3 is TGCAGTGCTAGTTGGGGGGGTCCCTCCTACGAGCAGTACTTC. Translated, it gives CSASWGGPSYEQYF.

CDR3 nucleotides: TGTGCCGGGGTGAAGCGGGTAAATTGGGGCACAGATACGCAGTATTTT. Amino acid sequence: CAGVKRVNWGTDTQYF. The genes are TRBV7-4 and TRBJ2-3; tentatively, D is TRBD2 (6 bases). Trimming left V 11 bases short and J 1 base short, with 22 bases between. Germline assignment: CDR1 SGHVT and CDR2 SQSDAQ. The CDR3 runs 16 residues.

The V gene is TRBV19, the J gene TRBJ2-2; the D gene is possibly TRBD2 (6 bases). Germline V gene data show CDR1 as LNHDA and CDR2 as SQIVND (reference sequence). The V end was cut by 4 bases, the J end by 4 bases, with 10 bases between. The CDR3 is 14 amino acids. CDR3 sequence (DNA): TGTGCCAGTAGTACCCTCGGGGGCACCGGGGAGCTGTTTTTT. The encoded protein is CASSTLGGTGELFF.

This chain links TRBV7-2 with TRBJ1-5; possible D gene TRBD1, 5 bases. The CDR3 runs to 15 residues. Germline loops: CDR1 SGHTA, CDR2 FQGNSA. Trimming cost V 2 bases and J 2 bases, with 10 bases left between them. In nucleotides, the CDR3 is TGTGCCAGCAGCTTATGGTCAGGGCGCAATCAGCCCCAGCATTTT. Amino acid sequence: CASSLWSGRNQPQHF.

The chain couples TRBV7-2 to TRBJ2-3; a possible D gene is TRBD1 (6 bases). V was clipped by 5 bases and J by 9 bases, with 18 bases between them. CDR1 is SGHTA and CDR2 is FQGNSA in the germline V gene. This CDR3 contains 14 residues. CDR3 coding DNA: TGTGCCAGCAGCAGCACCTGGGGGCACGGGACGCAGTATTTT. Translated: CASSSTWGHGTQYF.

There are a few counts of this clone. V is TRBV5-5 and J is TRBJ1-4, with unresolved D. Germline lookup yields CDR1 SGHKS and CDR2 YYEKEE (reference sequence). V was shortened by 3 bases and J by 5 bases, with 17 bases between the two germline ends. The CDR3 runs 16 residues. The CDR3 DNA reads TGTGCCAGCAGCTCTACCGGCGGGGTTCTGAATGAAAAACTGTTTTTT. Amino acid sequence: CASSSTGGVLNEKLFF.

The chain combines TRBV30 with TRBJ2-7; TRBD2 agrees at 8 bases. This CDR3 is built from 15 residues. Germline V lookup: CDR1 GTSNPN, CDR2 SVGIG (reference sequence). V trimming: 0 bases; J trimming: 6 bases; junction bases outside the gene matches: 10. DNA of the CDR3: TGTGCCTGGAGTGTATCGGGAGGGACCCTCCCCGAGCAGTACTTC. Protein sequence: CAWSVSGGTLPEQYF.

The CDR3 sequence is CASRLQGQGTEAFF. CDR3 in DNA: TGTGCCAGTAGGTTACAGGGGCAGGGCACTGAAGCTTTCTTT. The V gene is TRBV19, the J gene TRBJ1-1, with 7 positions matching TRBD1. The germline CDR1 and CDR2 sequences are LNHDA and SQIVND (reference sequence). This CDR3 has 14 residues. After removal of 6 bases from V and 4 bases from J, the junction contained 8 bases not matched to a gene.

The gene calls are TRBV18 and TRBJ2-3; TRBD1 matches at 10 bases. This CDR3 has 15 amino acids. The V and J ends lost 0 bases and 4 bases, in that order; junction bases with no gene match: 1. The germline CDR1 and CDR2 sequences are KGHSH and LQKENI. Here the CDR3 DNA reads TGTGCCAGCTCACCACCGGGACAGGGGTCAGATACGCAGTATTTT. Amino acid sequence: CASSPPGQGSDTQYF. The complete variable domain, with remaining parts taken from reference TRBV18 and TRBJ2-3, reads NAGVMQNPRHLVRRRGQEARLRCSPMKGHSHVYWYRQLPEEGLKFMVYLQKENIIDESGMPKERFSAEFPKEGPSILRIQQVVRGDSAAYFCASSPPGQGSDTQYFGPGTRLTVL.

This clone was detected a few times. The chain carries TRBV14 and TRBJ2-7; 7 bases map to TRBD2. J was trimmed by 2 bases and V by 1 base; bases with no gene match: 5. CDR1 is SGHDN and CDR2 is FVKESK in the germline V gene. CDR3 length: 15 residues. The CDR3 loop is CASSQGRAGAYEQYF. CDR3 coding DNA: TGTGCCAGCAGCCAAGGGAGGGCGGGAGCCTACGAGCAGTACTTC.

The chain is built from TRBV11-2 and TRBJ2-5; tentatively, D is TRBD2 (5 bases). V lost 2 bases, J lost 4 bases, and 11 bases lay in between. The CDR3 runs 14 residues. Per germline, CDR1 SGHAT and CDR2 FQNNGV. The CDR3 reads CASSLLLVVETQYF. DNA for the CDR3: TGTGCCAGCAGCTTACTACTAGTTGTAGAGACCCAGTACTTC. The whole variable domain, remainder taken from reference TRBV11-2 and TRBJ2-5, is EAGVAQSPRYKIIEKRQSVAFWCNPISGHATLYWYQQILGQGPKLLIQFQNNGVVDDSQLPKDRFSAERLKGVDSTLKIQPAKLEDSAVYLCASSLLLVVETQYFGPGTRLLVL.

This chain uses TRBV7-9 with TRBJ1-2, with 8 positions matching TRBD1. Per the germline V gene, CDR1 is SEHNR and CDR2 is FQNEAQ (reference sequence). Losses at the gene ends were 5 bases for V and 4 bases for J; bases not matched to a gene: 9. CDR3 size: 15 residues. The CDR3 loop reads CASSSRDRSGYGYTF. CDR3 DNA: TGTGCCAGCAGCAGCCGGGACAGGTCAGGCTATGGCTACACCTTC.

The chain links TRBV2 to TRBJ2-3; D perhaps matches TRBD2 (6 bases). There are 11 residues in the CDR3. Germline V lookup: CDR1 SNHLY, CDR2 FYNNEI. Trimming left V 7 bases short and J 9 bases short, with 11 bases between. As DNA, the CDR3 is TGTGCCAGCATGGAGGAGGGGACGCAGTATTTT. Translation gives CASMEEGTQYF.

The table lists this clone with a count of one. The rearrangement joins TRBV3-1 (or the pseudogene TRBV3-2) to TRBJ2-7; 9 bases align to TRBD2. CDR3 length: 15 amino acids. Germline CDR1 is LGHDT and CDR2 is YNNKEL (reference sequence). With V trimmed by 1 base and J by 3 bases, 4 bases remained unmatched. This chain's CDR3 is CASSQGGSGSYEQYF. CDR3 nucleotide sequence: TGTGCCAGCAGCCAAGGGGGTAGCGGGAGCTACGAGCAGTACTTC.

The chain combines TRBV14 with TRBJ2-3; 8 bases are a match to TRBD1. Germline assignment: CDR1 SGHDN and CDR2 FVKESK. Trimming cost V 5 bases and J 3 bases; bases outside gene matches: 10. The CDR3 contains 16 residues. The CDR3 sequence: CASSTDRDPGTDTQYF. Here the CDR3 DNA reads TGTGCCAGCAGCACGGACAGGGACCCAGGGACAGATACGCAGTATTTT.

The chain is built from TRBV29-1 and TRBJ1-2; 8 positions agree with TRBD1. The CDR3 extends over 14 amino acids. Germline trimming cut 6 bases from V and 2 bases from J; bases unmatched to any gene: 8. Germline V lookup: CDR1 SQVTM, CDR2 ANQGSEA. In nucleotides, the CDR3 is TGCAGCGTGCACCCGCAGGGGGCAAACTATGGCTACACCTTC. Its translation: CSVHPQGANYGYTF.

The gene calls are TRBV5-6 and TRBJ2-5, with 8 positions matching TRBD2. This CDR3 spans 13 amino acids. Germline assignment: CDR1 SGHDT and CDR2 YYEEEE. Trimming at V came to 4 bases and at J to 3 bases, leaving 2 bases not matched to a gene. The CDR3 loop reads CASSQGLEETQYF. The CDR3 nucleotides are TGTGCCAGCAGCCAGGGACTAGAAGAGACCCAGTACTTC.

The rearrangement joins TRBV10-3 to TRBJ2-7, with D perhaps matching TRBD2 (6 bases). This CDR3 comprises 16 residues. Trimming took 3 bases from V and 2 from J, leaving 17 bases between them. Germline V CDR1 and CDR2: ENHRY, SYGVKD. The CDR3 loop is CAISEGGTDSPYEQYF. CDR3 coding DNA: TGTGCCATCAGTGAAGGAGGGACCGATTCACCCTACGAGCAGTACTTC.

This CDR3 reads CASSRGWAEGTDTQYF. The CDR3 DNA is TGTGCCAGCAGCCGAGGGTGGGCAGAAGGCACAGATACGCAGTATTTT. This chain uses TRBV3-1 (or the pseudogene TRBV3-2) with TRBJ2-3, with D perhaps matching TRBD2 (5 bases). Germline lookup yields CDR1 LGHDT and CDR2 YNNKEL (reference sequence). V was trimmed by 4 bases and J by 1 base, leaving 15 bases between them. The CDR3 extends over 16 amino acids.

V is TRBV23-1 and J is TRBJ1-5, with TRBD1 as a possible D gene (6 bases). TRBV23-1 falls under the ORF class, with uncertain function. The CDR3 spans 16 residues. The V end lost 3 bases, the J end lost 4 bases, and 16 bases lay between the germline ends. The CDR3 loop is CASSQSMGGRNQPQHF. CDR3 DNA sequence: TGCGCCAGCAGTCAGTCAATGGGGGGGCGGAATCAGCCCCAGCATTTT.

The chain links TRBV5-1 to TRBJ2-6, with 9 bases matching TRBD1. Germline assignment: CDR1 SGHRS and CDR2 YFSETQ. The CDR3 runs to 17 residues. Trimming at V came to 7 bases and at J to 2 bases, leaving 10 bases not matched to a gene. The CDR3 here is CASRPDRGGTGANVLTF. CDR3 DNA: TGCGCCAGCCGCCCGGACAGGGGTGGAACTGGGGCCAACGTCCTGACTTTC. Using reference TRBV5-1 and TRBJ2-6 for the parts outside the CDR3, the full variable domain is KAGVTQTPRYLIKTRGQQVTLSCSPISGHRSVSWYQQTPGQGLQFLFEYFSETQRNKGNFPGRFSGRQFSNSRSEMNVSTLELGDSALYLCASRPDRGGTGANVLTFGAGSRLTVL.

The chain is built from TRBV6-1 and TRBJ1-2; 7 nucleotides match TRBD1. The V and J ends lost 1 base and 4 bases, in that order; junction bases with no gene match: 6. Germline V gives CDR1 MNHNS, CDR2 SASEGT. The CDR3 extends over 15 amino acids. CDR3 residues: CASSEVGTDSYGYTF. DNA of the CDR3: TGTGCCAGCAGTGAAGTGGGGACAGATTCCTATGGCTACACCTTC.

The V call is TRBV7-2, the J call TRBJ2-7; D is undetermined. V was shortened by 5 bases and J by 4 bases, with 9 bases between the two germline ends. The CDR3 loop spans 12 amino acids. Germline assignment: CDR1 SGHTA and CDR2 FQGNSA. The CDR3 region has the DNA TGTGCCAGCAGCGTTGACTCATACGAGCAGTACTTC. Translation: CASSVDSYEQYF.

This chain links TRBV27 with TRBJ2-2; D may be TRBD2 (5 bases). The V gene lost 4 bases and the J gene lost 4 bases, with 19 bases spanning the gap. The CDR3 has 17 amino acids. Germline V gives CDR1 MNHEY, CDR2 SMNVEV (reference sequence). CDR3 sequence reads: CASSSAIRGTLTGELFF. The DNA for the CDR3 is TGTGCCAGCAGTTCCGCCATTCGGGGAACACTCACCGGGGAGCTGTTTTTT.

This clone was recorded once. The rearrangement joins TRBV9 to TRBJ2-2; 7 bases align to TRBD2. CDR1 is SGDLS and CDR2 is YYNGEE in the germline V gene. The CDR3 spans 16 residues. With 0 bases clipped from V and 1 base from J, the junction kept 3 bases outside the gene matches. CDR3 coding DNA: TGTGCCAGCAGCGTAGAGGCGGGGGTGAACACCGGGGAGCTGTTTTTT. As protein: CASSVEAGVNTGELFF.